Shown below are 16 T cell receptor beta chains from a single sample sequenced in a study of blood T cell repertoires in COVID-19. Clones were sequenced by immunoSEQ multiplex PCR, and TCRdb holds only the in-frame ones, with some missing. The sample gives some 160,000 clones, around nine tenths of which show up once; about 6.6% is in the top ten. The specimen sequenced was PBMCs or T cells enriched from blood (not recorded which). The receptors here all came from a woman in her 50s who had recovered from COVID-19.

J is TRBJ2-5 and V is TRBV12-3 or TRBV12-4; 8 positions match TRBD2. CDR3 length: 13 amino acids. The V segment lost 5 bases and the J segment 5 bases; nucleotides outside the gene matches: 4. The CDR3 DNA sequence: TGTGCCAGCAGTCCCTCGGGAGGGGAGACCCAGTACTTC. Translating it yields CASSPSGGETQYF.

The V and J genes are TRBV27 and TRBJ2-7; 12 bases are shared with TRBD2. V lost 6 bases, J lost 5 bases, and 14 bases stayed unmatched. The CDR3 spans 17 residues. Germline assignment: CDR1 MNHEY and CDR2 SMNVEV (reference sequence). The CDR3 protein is CASSNPLTSGGLHEQYF. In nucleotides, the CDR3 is TGTGCCAGCAGCAATCCTTTGACTAGCGGGGGTCTCCACGAGCAGTACTTC.

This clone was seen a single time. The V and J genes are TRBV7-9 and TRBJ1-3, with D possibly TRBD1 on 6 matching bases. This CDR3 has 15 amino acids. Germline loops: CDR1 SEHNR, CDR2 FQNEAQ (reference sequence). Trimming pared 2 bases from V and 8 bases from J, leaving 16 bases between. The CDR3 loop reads CASSLKVSPGDTIYF. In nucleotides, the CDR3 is TGTGCCAGCAGCTTAAAGGTCTCGCCAGGGGACACCATATATTTT.

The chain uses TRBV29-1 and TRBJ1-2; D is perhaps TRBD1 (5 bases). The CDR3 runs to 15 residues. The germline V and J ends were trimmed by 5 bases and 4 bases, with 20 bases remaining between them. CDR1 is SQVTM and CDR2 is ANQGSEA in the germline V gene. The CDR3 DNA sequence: TGCAGCGTTACTACAGGCTTAGGGGCTTCCTATGGCTACACCTTC. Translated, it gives CSVTTGLGASYGYTF.

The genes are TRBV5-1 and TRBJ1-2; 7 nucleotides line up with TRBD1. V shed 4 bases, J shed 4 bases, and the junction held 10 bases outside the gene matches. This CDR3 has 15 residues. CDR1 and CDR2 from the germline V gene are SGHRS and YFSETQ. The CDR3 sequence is CASSAAGTVSYGYTF. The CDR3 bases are TGCGCCAGCAGCGCTGCCGGGACAGTATCCTATGGCTACACCTTC.

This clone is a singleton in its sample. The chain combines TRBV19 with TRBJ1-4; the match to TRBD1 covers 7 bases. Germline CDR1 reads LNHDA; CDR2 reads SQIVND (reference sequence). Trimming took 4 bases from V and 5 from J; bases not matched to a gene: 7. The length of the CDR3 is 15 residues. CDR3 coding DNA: TGTGCCAGTAGTAAAGGGGGCTTGTGGAATGAAAAACTGTTTTTT. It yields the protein CASSKGGLWNEKLFF.

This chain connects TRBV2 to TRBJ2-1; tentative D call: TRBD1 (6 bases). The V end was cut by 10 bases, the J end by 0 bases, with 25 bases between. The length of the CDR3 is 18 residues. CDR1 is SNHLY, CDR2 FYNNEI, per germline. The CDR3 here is CANSATQNRDSSYNEQFF. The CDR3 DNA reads TGTGCCAACTCCGCGACCCAAAACAGGGATAGCTCCTACAATGAGCAGTTCTTC.

The CDR3 spells CASSPTLGGLSGYTF. CDR3 nucleotide sequence: TGTGCCAGCAGCCCTACCCTGGGGGGGTTAAGCGGCTACACCTTC. This rearrangement joins TRBV13 to TRBJ1-2; tentative D call: TRBD1 (5 bases). Germline V gene data show CDR1 as PRHDT and CDR2 as FYEKMQ (reference sequence). The length of the CDR3 is 15 residues. Trimming cost V 5 bases and J 8 bases, with 21 bases left between them.

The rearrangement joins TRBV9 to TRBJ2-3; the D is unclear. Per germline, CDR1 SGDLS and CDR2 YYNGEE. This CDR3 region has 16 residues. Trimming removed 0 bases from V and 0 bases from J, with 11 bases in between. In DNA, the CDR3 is TGTGCCAGCAGCGTAGGGAGTTCACTTAGCACAGATACGCAGTATTTT. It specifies CASSVGSSLSTDTQYF.

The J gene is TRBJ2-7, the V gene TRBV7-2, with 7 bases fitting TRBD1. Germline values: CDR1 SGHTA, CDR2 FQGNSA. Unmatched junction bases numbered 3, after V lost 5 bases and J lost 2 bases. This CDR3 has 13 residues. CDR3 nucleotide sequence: TGTGCCAGCAGCAAGGACAGGCCCTACGAGCAGTACTTC. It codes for CASSKDRPYEQYF.

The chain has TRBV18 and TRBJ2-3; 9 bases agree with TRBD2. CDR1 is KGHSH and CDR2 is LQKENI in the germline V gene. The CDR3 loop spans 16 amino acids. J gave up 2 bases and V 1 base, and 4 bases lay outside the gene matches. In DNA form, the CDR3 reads TGTGCCAGCTCACCACTGAGCGGGGGGACCACAGATACGCAGTATTTT. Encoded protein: CASSPLSGGTTDTQYF.

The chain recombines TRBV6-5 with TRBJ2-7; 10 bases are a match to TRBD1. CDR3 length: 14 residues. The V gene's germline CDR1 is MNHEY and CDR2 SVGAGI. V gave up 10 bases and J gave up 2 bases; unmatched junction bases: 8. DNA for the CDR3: TGTGCCACCCTCCTCGGACAGGGGGCCTACGAGCAGTACTTC. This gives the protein CATLLGQGAYEQYF.

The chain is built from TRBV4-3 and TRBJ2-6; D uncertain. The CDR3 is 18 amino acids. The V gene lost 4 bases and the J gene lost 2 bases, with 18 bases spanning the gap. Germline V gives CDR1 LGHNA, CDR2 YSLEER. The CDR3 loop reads CASSPDIGLTAGANVLTF. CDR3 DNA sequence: TGCGCCAGCAGCCCCGACATAGGTCTGACGGCTGGGGCCAACGTCCTGACTTTC.

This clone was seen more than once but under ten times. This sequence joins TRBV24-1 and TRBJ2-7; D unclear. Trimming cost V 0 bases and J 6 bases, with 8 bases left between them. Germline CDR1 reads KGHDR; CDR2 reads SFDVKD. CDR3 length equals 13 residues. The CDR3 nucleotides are TGTGCCACCAGTGATTTGGGGCAGCTCGAGCAGTACTTC. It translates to CATSDLGQLEQYF.

In nucleotides, the CDR3 is TGTGCCACCAGTGATAGGGACACCTCCTCCTACAATGAGCAGTTCTTC. This translates into CATSDRDTSSYNEQFF. The V gene is TRBV24-1, the J gene TRBJ2-1; D may be TRBD1 (6 bases). Germline V gene data show CDR1 as KGHDR and CDR2 as SFDVKD. The CDR3 covers 16 residues. The V end was cut by 3 bases, the J end by 0 bases, with 11 bases between.

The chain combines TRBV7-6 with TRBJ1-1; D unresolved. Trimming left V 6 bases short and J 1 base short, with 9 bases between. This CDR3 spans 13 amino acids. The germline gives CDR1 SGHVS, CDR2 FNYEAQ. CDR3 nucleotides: TGTGCCAGCAGTTCTGACACGAACACTGAAGCTTTCTTT. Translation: CASSSDTNTEAFF.